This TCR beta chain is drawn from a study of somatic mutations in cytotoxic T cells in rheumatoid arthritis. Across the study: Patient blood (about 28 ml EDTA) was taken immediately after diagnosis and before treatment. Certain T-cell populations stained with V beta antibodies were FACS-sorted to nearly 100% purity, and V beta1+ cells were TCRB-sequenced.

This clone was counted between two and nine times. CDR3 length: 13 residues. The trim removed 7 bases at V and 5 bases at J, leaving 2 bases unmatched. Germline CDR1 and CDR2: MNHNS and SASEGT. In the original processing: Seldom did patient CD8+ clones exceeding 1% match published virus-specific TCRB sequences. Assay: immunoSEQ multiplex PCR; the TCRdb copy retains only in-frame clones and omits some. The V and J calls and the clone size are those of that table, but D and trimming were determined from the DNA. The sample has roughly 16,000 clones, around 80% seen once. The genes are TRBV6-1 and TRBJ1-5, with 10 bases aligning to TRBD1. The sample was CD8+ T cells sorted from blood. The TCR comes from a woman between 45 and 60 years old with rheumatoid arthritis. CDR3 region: CASKTGGDQPQHF. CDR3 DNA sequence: TGTGCCAGCAAGACAGGGGGCGATCAGCCCCAGCATTTT.